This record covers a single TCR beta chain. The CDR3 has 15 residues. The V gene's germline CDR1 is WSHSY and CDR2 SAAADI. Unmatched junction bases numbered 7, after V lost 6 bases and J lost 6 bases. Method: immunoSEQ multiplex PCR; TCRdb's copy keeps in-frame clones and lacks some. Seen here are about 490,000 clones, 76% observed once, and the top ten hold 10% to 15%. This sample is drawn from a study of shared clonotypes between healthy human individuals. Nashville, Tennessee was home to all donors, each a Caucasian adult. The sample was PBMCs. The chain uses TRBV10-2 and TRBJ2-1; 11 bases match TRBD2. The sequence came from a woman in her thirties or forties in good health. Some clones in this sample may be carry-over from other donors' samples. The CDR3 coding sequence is TGCGCCAGCAGCGTAGCGGGAGGGCCCGGCAATGAGCAGTTCTTC. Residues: CASSVAGGPGNEQFF.